Below, one T cell receptor (beta chain) is given with its context. This specimen comes from a study of blood T cell repertoires in COVID-19. Study background: The samples span acute and convalescent COVID-19 from the United States, Italy and Spain. The analysed material was cDNA or gDNA that came from T cells, B-cell-depleted T cells, or PBMCs.

The germline gives CDR1 MDHEN, CDR2 SYDVKM. Trimming took 2 bases from V and 2 from J, leaving 7 bases between them. The length of the CDR3 is 13 residues. Original processing notes: The authors estimated nucleated cell counts from reference gene primer amplification. Produced via immunoSEQ multiplex PCR; TCRdb's table is partial and in-frame only. That table is the source of V, J and clone size, and D and trimming were worked out from the DNA. The table has 300,000 to 400,000 clones, 89% seen once. This chain joins TRBV28 and TRBJ2-7, with D hard to call. The sample taken for sequencing was peripheral blood. The receptor was derived from a woman in her twenties or thirties with COVID-19, enrolled during active disease. CDR3 loop: CASSLIRTYEQYF. The CDR3 nucleotides are TGTGCCAGCAGTTTAATCAGGACCTACGAGCAGTACTTC.